A selection of T cell receptor beta chains follows, all from one sample in a study of blood T cell repertoires in COVID-19. Measured with immunoSEQ multiplex PCR; TCRdb has only the in-frame clones, and not every one. The sample holds 150,000 to 200,000 clones, 87% seen once. The specimen sequenced was peripheral blood. The receptors were sampled from a man aged 18-30 years with active or convalescent COVID-19. Both conserved end residues are part of each CDR3. The order of the fields is J gene, clone size, D gene, V gene, CDR3 protein, CDR3 DNA. D genes are given only for firm matches. Only some rows state a clone size, as once, few, many or a class for expanded clones.

j_call: TRBJ2-5
clone_size: -
d_call: TRBD1
v_call: TRBV12-5
cdr3_aa: CASGHGQGQETQYF
cdr3_nt: TGTGCTAGTGGTCACGGACAGGGCCAAGAGACCCAGTACTTC

j_call: TRBJ1-1
clone_size: few
d_call: -
v_call: TRBV11-2
cdr3_aa: CAIRLNTEAFF
cdr3_nt: TGTGCCATCCGTCTGAACACTGAAGCTTTCTTT

j_call: TRBJ2-5
clone_size: -
d_call: TRBD2
v_call: TRBV5-4
cdr3_aa: CASSLAGGAGETQYF
cdr3_nt: TGTGCCAGCAGTTTAGCGGGAGGTGCGGGGGAGACCCAGTACTTC

j_call: TRBJ1-6
clone_size: few
d_call: -
v_call: TRBV4-1
cdr3_aa: CASSQEGRYSPLHF
cdr3_nt: TGCGCCAGCAGCCAAGAGGGCAGATATTCACCCCTCCACTTT

j_call: TRBJ2-4
clone_size: -
d_call: -
v_call: TRBV6-5
cdr3_aa: CASKGVAKNIQYF
cdr3_nt: TGTGCCAGCAAAGGGGTAGCCAAAAACATTCAGTACTTC

j_call: TRBJ2-2
clone_size: -
d_call: -
v_call: TRBV30
cdr3_aa: CAWRFQGTGELFF
cdr3_nt: TGTGCCTGGAGGTTTCAGGGAACCGGGGAGCTGTTTTTT

j_call: TRBJ1-1
clone_size: few
d_call: TRBD1
v_call: TRBV5-4
cdr3_aa: CASSVAGQAGAFF
cdr3_nt: TGTGCCAGCAGCGTAGCAGGACAGGCCGGAGCTTTCTTT

j_call: TRBJ2-3
clone_size: -
d_call: TRBD2
v_call: TRBV4-1
cdr3_aa: CASSQDWPSGLYF
cdr3_nt: TGCGCCAGCAGCCAAGATTGGCCTAGCGGGCTGTATTTT

j_call: TRBJ2-1
clone_size: -
d_call: -
v_call: TRBV11-3
cdr3_aa: CASSLGGGTYNEQFF
cdr3_nt: TGTGCCAGCAGCTTAGGGGGCGGTACCTACAATGAGCAGTTCTTC

j_call: TRBJ2-3
clone_size: few
d_call: TRBD2
v_call: TRBV7-8
cdr3_aa: CASSLGRVTSGRVRTDTQYF
cdr3_nt: TGTGCCAGCAGCTTAGGCCGAGTGACTAGCGGGAGGGTCAGGACAGATACGCAGTATTTT

j_call: TRBJ1-1
clone_size: -
d_call: -
v_call: TRBV19
cdr3_aa: CAGSPRGILTEAFF
cdr3_nt: TGTGCCGGCTCTCCCCGAGGGATACTCACTGAAGCTTTCTTT